This T cell receptor beta chain was obtained from a study of blood T cell repertoires in COVID-19. In the study overall: Sites in the United States, Italy and Spain provided acute and convalescent COVID-19 samples. PBMCs, B-cell-depleted T cells, or T cells provided the cDNA or gDNA that made up the material.

J lost 4 bases, V lost 5 bases, and 8 bases had no gene match. There are 15 residues in the CDR3. The V gene's germline CDR1 is KGHSH and CDR2 LQKENI. In the original analysis: Estimates of nucleated cell counts were drawn from the amplification of reference gene primers. Using immunoSEQ multiplex PCR, the repertoire was profiled, and TCRdb retains in-frame clones only, with some absent. V, J and clone size are those of that table, while D and trimming were read from the DNA. The sample yields some 120,000 clones, 80% to 90% seen once. Source material: peripheral blood. This clonotype was obtained from a man in his 70s with active or convalescent COVID-19. The chain is built from TRBV18 and TRBJ1-3; 7 positions agree with TRBD1. This chain's CDR3 is CASSRGLGTGNTIYF. CDR3 nucleotides: TGTGCCAGCTCAAGGGGGCTTGGAACCGGAAACACCATATATTTT.